This entry concerns a single T cell receptor beta chain. Its antigen is undetermined. These data are taken from a study of T cells in localized non-small cell lung cancer. Clones were read by immunoSEQ multiplex PCR, and TCRdb kept only the in-frame ones, dropping some. The data contain around 35,000 clones, around 88% of them singletons. Study results and caveats: Exceeding tumor, uninvolved adjacent lung had the highest T cell clonality. Owing to sequencing of a solitary tumor region, heterogeneity cannot be discounted.

The clonotype was recovered from a woman aged 35 to 69 with stage I lung adenocarcinoma. The sequencing here drew on peripheral blood, taken before any cancer treatment.

The CDR3 protein is CASSLVSDPQRYGYTF. Written as DNA, the CDR3 is TGTGCCAGCAGCTTAGTCTCCGATCCTCAACGTTATGGCTACACCTTC. The V gene is TRBV11-2, the J gene TRBJ1-2, with no clear D. CDR3 size: 16 residues. V lost 1 base and J 5 bases, leaving 17 bases between the germline ends. CDR1 is SGHAT, CDR2 FQNNGV, per germline.